These 30 T cell receptor beta chains share one sample of origin, sequenced in a study of T-cell reconstitution after alpha-beta-depleted transplantation in children. It was with unique molecular identifiers that the TCRbeta library was prepared. TCRdb re-called the PCR reads through MiXCR, storing one row per CDR3 protein. The repertoire holds about 460,000 distinct CDR3 sequences, over 10% seen once, with roughly 15% in the top ten. The sequences come from PBMCs, mostly from graft donor cells, collected 180 days after TCRalphabeta/CD19-depleted stem cell transplant. The receptors originated from a female patient aged 2-15 years who had a stem cell transplant for aplastic anemia, so the T cells may come from the graft donor.

The chain combines TRBV6-5 with TRBJ1-6; D is uncertain. The ends were cut back, 0 bases at V and 4 bases at J, with 7 bases in the middle. CDR3 size: 15 residues. CDR1 is MNHEY and CDR2 is SVGAGI in the germline V gene. CDR3: CASSYSMVYNSPLHF. The CDR3 DNA sequence: TGTGCCAGCAGTTACTCGATGGTTTATAATTCACCCCTCCACTTT.

This clonotype was observed many times. This rearrangement joins TRBV12-3 or TRBV12-4 to TRBJ2-5, with 9 bases lining up with TRBD1. Trimming at V came to 5 bases and at J to 4 bases, leaving 5 bases not matched to a gene. The CDR3 has 14 amino acids. In nucleotides, the CDR3 is TGTGCCAGCAGTCCGGGACAGGGCCCAGAGACCCAGTACTTC. Encoded protein: CASSPGQGPETQYF.

The rearrangement uses TRBV18 and TRBJ2-6; 7 bases map to TRBD1. The CDR3 totals 19 residues. Germline assignment: CDR1 KGHSH and CDR2 LQKENI. After removal of 3 bases from V and 0 bases from J, the junction contained 11 bases not matched to a gene. CDR3 sequence (DNA): TGTGCCAGCTCACCTCGACAGGGACCACAAAGCTCTGGGGCCAACGTCCTGACTTTC. Translation: CASSPRQGPQSSGANVLTF.

The rearrangement uses TRBV28 and TRBJ2-7; TRBD2 might be the D (5 bases). V was shortened by 7 bases and J by 2 bases, with 12 bases between the two germline ends. The germline V gene has CDR1 MDHEN and CDR2 SYDVKM. The CDR3 contains 13 residues. The CDR3 nucleotides are TGTGCCAGCAAAGAGGGAATAGCCTACGAGCAGTACTTC. It yields the protein CASKEGIAYEQYF.

This sequence joins TRBV10-3 and TRBJ2-5, with 7 bases fitting TRBD2. This CDR3 has 14 residues. V dropped 11 bases and J dropped 5; count of bases not matched to a gene: 14. Germline CDR1 is ENHRY and CDR2 is SYGVKD. The CDR3 coding sequence is TGTGCCGCCCAAGCAACGGGGGGAGGGGAGACCCAGTACTTC. The encoded protein is CAAQATGGGETQYF.

This clonotype was recorded a few times. V usage is TRBV19 and J usage is TRBJ1-1; TRBD1 matches 11 bases. Losses at the gene ends were 6 bases for V and 2 bases for J; bases not matched to a gene: 11. Germline CDR1 LNHDA, CDR2 SQIVND (reference sequence). The CDR3 contains 17 residues. CDR3 region: CASRDRGRSTRNTEAFF. CDR3 sequence (DNA): TGTGCCAGTAGGGACAGGGGGCGTTCTACCCGCAACACTGAAGCTTTCTTT. The full variable domain, its missing parts supplied by reference TRBV19 and TRBJ1-1, is DGGITQSPKYLFRKEGQNVTLSCEQNLNHDAMYWYRQDPGQGLRLIYYSQIVNDFQKGDIAEGYSVSREKKESFPLTVTSAQKNPTAFYLCASRDRGRSTRNTEAFFGQGTRLTVV.

This clonotype was recorded a few times. The chain employs TRBV5-6 and TRBJ2-7; 7 nucleotides agree with TRBD1. This CDR3 contains 14 residues. J gave up 2 bases and V 2 bases, and 4 bases lay outside the gene matches. In germline, CDR1 is SGHDT, CDR2 YYEEEE. The CDR3 region has the DNA TGTGCCAGCAGCTTATGGGGACAGCCCTACGAGCAGTACTTC. Encoded protein: CASSLWGQPYEQYF.

This clonotype has only a few counts. This chain uses TRBV27 with TRBJ2-1, with D hard to call. Germline values: CDR1 MNHEY, CDR2 SMNVEV (reference sequence). The CDR3 sequence is 15 residues long. The V gene lost 4 bases and the J gene lost 10 bases, with 20 bases spanning the gap. Written as DNA, the CDR3 is TGTGCCAGCAGTTCGCCAGATGATTGGTACATGGAGCAGTTCTTC. Translation: CASSSPDDWYMEQFF.

This clonotype appeared a few times. This chain's CDR3 is CSVEDPLAGAYEQYF. The CDR3 DNA reads TGCAGCGTTGAAGATCCGTTAGCGGGGGCCTACGAGCAGTACTTC. The V and J genes are TRBV29-1 and TRBJ2-7; 9 bases fit TRBD2. V dropped 0 bases and J dropped 2; count of bases not matched to a gene: 5. Germline assignment: CDR1 SQVTM and CDR2 ANQGSEA. This CDR3 spans 15 amino acids.

The chain recombines TRBV20-1 with TRBJ2-1; possibly TRBD2 for D (5 bases). CDR3 length: 15 amino acids. Per the germline V gene, CDR1 is DFQATT and CDR2 is SNEGSKA (reference sequence). V was clipped by 4 bases and J by 8 bases, with 21 bases between them. The CDR3 reads CSAIPISLTRDEQFF. The CDR3 bases are TGCAGTGCTATCCCGATTAGCTTAACTAGGGATGAGCAGTTCTTC.

This clonotype was seen many times. The chain joins TRBV28 to TRBJ1-6; 9 nucleotides match TRBD1. CDR3 length equals 15 residues. Trimming at V came to 4 bases and at J to 10 bases, leaving 8 bases not matched to a gene. Germline V lookup: CDR1 MDHEN, CDR2 SYDVKM. This CDR3 reads CASSSTGTGRSPLHF. Written as DNA, the CDR3 is TGTGCCAGCAGTTCAACCGGGACAGGGAGGTCACCCCTCCACTTT.

Written as DNA, the CDR3 is TGTGCCAGCTCACCAACCTGGGACCAAGAGACCCAGTACTTC. Amino acids: CASSPTWDQETQYF. The chain couples TRBV18 to TRBJ2-5, with no clear D. The V gene's germline CDR1 is KGHSH and CDR2 LQKENI. V was clipped by 2 bases and J by 0 bases, with 7 bases between them. This CDR3 region has 14 residues.

The rearrangement uses TRBV10-3 and TRBJ2-4, with D tentatively TRBD2 (6 bases). Deletions cut 0 bases from V and 6 bases from J, with 15 bases between. The CDR3 spans 16 residues. Germline V gene sequence: CDR1 ENHRY, CDR2 SYGVKD. Here the CDR3 reads CAISESKGGIPNIQYF. The CDR3 bases are TGTGCCATCAGTGAGTCGAAAGGCGGGATCCCAAACATTCAGTACTTC.

The chain has TRBV7-6 and TRBJ1-6, with 8 positions matching TRBD1. The ends lost 5 bases at V and 7 bases at J; junction bases unmatched: 10. Per the germline V gene, CDR1 is SGHVS and CDR2 is FNYEAQ. The CDR3 consists of 16 residues. DNA of the CDR3: TGTGCCAGCAGCAGGGACAGGACGGGGTACAATTCACCCCTCCACTTT. It codes for CASSRDRTGYNSPLHF. Drawing the rest from reference TRBV7-6 and TRBJ1-6, the complete variable domain is GAGVSQSPRYKVTKRGQDVALRCDPISGHVSLYWYRQALGQGPEFLTYFNYEAQQDKSGLPNDRFSAERPEGSISTLTIQRTEQRDSAMYRCASSRDRTGYNSPLHFGNGTRLTVT.

The gene calls are TRBV7-2 and TRBJ2-3, with TRBD1 as a possible D gene (6 bases). CDR3 length: 17 residues. Germline CDR1 and CDR2: SGHTA and FQGNSA. V shed 5 bases and J shed 6 bases, with 24 bases lying between them. CDR3 amino acids: CASSPQGSARRFDTQYF. In DNA, the CDR3 is TGTGCCAGCAGCCCGCAGGGGTCGGCCAGGAGGTTTGATACGCAGTATTTT.

A few counts support this clonotype. This CDR3 reads CSPGGEAFF. The CDR3 region has the DNA TGCAGCCCGGGCGGCGAAGCTTTCTTT. V is TRBV20-1 and J is TRBJ1-1; no firm D call. This CDR3 is built from 9 residues. Germline CDR1 is DFQATT and CDR2 is SNEGSKA (reference sequence).

The rearrangement links TRBV11-3 to TRBJ2-1; D may be TRBD1 (7 bases). The CDR3 sequence is 15 residues long. Germline CDR1 is SGHNT and CDR2 is YENEEA. Trimming took 4 bases from V and 7 from J, leaving 17 bases between them. The CDR3 here is CASSSRQGAGNEQFF. CDR3 nucleotides: TGTGCCAGCAGCTCCCGACAGGGCGCGGGGAATGAGCAGTTCTTC.

The chain combines TRBV20-1 with TRBJ2-3; 12 nucleotides line up with TRBD2. Germline V CDR1 and CDR2: DFQATT, SNEGSKA (reference sequence). The CDR3 has 16 residues. The J segment lost 4 bases and the V segment lost 3 bases, leaving 8 bases of the junction unmatched. In DNA form, the CDR3 reads TGCAGTGCTAGCATCAGGACTAGCGGGACCCCAGATACGCAGTATTTT. As protein: CSASIRTSGTPDTQYF.

This clonotype appeared many times. The V and J genes are TRBV4-3 and TRBJ2-5; 11 bases align to TRBD2. This CDR3 is built from 16 residues. Unmatched junction bases numbered 3, after V lost 0 bases and J lost 3 bases. Per germline, CDR1 LGHNA and CDR2 YSLEER. Here the CDR3 reads CASSQDSGRGKETQYF. CDR3 sequence (DNA): TGCGCCAGCAGCCAAGATAGCGGGAGGGGTAAAGAGACCCAGTACTTC.

The chain has TRBV7-9 and TRBJ2-3; TRBD1 might be the D (6 bases). Germline V CDR1 and CDR2: SEHNR, FQNEAQ (reference sequence). This CDR3 is 13 amino acids long. The germline V and J ends were trimmed by 8 bases and 3 bases, with 12 bases remaining between them. CDR3 DNA: TGTGCCAGCGCTTTACAGGGTACAGATACGCAGTATTTT. It yields the protein CASALQGTDTQYF.

This clonotype came up many times. The rearrangement links TRBV6-2 or TRBV6-3 to TRBJ2-7; the match to TRBD1 covers 7 bases. V was pared by 3 bases and J by 3 bases, with 5 bases of the junction left unmatched. The CDR3 contains 14 residues. Germline V gene sequence: CDR1 MNHEY, CDR2 SVGEGT. The CDR3 loop reads CASSYQTGNYEQYV. The CDR3 region has the DNA TGTGCCAGCAGTTATCAGACAGGGAACTACGAGCAGTACGTC.

This rearrangement joins TRBV28 to TRBJ2-1; D is perhaps TRBD2 (7 bases). Germline loops: CDR1 MDHEN, CDR2 SYDVKM. This CDR3 has 11 residues. V was pared by 8 bases and J by 12 bases, with 14 bases between. The CDR3 DNA reads TGTGCCAGCGGGAGGGGGAGGGGGCAGTTCTTC. Residues: CASGRGRGQFF.

This clonotype was picked up many times. The J gene is TRBJ2-5, the V gene TRBV29-1, with 9 nucleotides matching TRBD2. This CDR3 region has 13 residues. Germline CDR1 is SQVTM and CDR2 is ANQGSEA. The V gene end was trimmed by 7 bases and the J gene end by 7 bases; junction bases not matched to a gene: 10. CDR3 region: CSGSSGSRGTQYF. CDR3 bases: TGCAGCGGCAGTAGCGGGAGTCGAGGGACCCAGTACTTC.

The chain recombines TRBV15 with TRBJ2-4; D might be TRBD2 (7 bases). The V end was cut by 0 bases, the J end by 0 bases, with 12 bases between. Germline CDR1 reads LNHNV; CDR2 reads YYDKDF (reference sequence). CDR3 size: 17 residues. The CDR3 is CATSREGGGLAKNIQYF. The CDR3 DNA reads as TGTGCCACCAGCAGAGAAGGGGGGGGCCTAGCCAAAAACATTCAGTACTTC.

V usage is TRBV20-1 and J usage is TRBJ1-1; the D gene is possibly TRBD1 (5 bases). This CDR3 has 15 residues. The germline V gene encodes CDR1 DFQATT and CDR2 SNEGSKA (reference sequence). V shed 6 bases and J shed 3 bases, with 20 bases lying between them. CDR3 sequence (DNA): TGCAGTGCCAGTGGTGTCTTTCCGGGGGACACTGAAGCTTTCTTT. Its protein is CSASGVFPGDTEAFF.

This clonotype has only a few counts. V gene TRBV18 combines with J gene TRBJ1-2; D is unclear. Germline V gene lookup returns CDR1 KGHSH and CDR2 LQKENI. CDR3 size: 12 residues. The V end was cut by 2 bases, the J end by 8 bases, with 9 bases between. CDR3 sequence reads: CASSPKGFGYTF. DNA of the CDR3: TGTGCCAGCTCACCAAAGGGTTTCGGCTACACCTTC.

This chain links TRBV7-8 with TRBJ2-1; 9 bases line up with TRBD2. Germline-derived CDR1 and CDR2 are SGHVS and FQNEAQ. The CDR3 covers 16 residues. The trim removed 2 bases at V and 3 bases at J, leaving 5 bases unmatched. The CDR3 nucleotides are TGTGCCAGCAGCTTAAGCGGGGGGTACTTCTACAATGAGCAGTTCTTC. Translating it yields CASSLSGGYFYNEQFF. The variable domain in full, with the rest retrieved from reference TRBV7-8 and TRBJ2-1, is GAGVSQSPRYKVAKRGQDVALRCDPISGHVSLFWYQQALGQGPEFLTYFQNEAQLDKSGLPSDRFFAERPEGSVSTLKIQRTQQEDSAVYLCASSLSGGYFYNEQFFGPGTRLTVL.

This clonotype appeared a few times. This rearrangement joins TRBV20-1 to TRBJ2-1, with D possibly called TRBD1 or TRBD2 (5 bases each). This CDR3 is 13 amino acids long. Germline V gene lookup returns CDR1 DFQATT and CDR2 SNEGSKA (reference sequence). The V end was cut by 3 bases, the J end by 8 bases, with 14 bases between. The CDR3, as DNA: TGCAGTGCTAGTCGCCGGGGCCGCGATGAGCAGTTCTTC. Its translation is CSASRRGRDEQFF.

The gene calls are TRBV20-1 and TRBJ2-7; 13 nucleotides match TRBD2. Germline CDR1 reads DFQATT; CDR2 reads SNEGSKA (reference sequence). Unmatched junction bases numbered 5, after V lost 6 bases and J lost 3 bases. This CDR3 comprises 14 residues. CDR3 bases: TGCAGTGCGTGGACTAGCGGGAGCAACTACGAGCAGTACTTC. Translation gives CSAWTSGSNYEQYF.

This clonotype was detected only a few times. The chain is built from TRBV2 and TRBJ2-3; 7 nucleotides align to TRBD2. Germline loops: CDR1 SNHLY, CDR2 FYNNEI. V gave up 5 bases and J gave up 2 bases; unmatched junction bases: 7. The CDR3 has 15 residues. CDR3 in DNA: TGTGCCAGCAGTACGACTAGCAGACTCACAGATACGCAGTATTTT. Translating gives CASSTTSRLTDTQYF.